The T cell receptor (beta chain) described here comes from a study of tissue T cells after allogeneic stem cell transplantation. On this clone: These gene names are mouse names. From the germline J gene comes the end of the CDR3, since the read stops 1 residue before it.

Produced via immunoSEQ multiplex PCR; TCRdb's table is partial and in-frame only. The profile shows approximately 700 clones, just over 45% of them singletons. Stated time point: mouse harvest day 14 after allogeneic transplant. The graft held 10^6 splenic CD5+ T cells and 10^7 T-cell-depleted bone marrow cells. This mouse GVHD model was MHC-mismatched B6 to BALB/c, profiled day 7 or 14. CDR1 GKSSPN and CDR2 SITVG come from the germline V gene. This CDR3 has 13 residues. The chain uses TRBV31 and TRBJ1-4, with D maybe TRBD1 (6 bases). Source material: liver tissue. The TCR was taken from a female BALB/c mouse given C57BL/6 T cells with graft-versus-host disease after an allogeneic hematopoietic cell transplant. The covered CDR3 bases are TGTGCTGGAGTCTGTGGGGGCGGGGAAAGATTATTT. This gives the protein CAGVCGGGERLF. The CDR3 as a whole reads CAGVCGGGERLFF.